One sample yielded the 7 T cell receptor beta chains listed below, sequenced in a study of blood T cell repertoires in COVID-19. Sequenced by immunoSEQ multiplex PCR; TCRdb stores in-frame clones only, minus some. The data hold about 120,000 clones, with about 80% observed a single time. The sample consisted of peripheral blood. These receptors originate from a man in his sixties or seventies with active or convalescent COVID-19.

The V gene is TRBV7-9, the J gene TRBJ2-1, with 9 bases that match TRBD2. J gave up 1 base and V 7 bases, and 11 bases lay outside the gene matches. The CDR3 loop spans 17 amino acids. Per germline, CDR1 SEHNR and CDR2 FQNEAQ (reference sequence). CDR3 sequence (DNA): TGTGCCAGCACCCCCGGCGGAAGCGGGGGGTCCTACAATGAGCAGTTCTTC. Translated: CASTPGGSGGSYNEQFF.

This chain connects TRBV5-5 to TRBJ1-1; perhaps TRBD1 as D (5 bases). Germline V gene lookup returns CDR1 SGHKS and CDR2 YYEKEE (reference sequence). With 1 base removed from V and 4 bases from J, the gap between germline ends came to 8 bases. This CDR3 has 13 residues. The CDR3 is CASSLSGGTEAFF. Here the CDR3 DNA reads TGTGCCAGCAGCTTGTCGGGGGGCACTGAAGCTTTCTTT.

J is TRBJ2-7 and V is TRBV28; D perhaps matches TRBD2 (7 bases). Germline assignment: CDR1 MDHEN and CDR2 SYDVKM. V was pared by 3 bases and J by 0 bases, with 15 bases between. The CDR3 runs 16 residues. The CDR3 here is CASSFRRGGLSYEQYF. The CDR3 DNA sequence: TGTGCCAGCAGTTTCCGGAGGGGGGGCCTCTCCTACGAGCAGTACTTC.

This clone showed up just once. The chain employs TRBV2 and TRBJ2-1, with TRBD2 as a possible D gene (6 bases). The CDR3 is 13 amino acids. V gave up 11 bases and J gave up 6 bases, with 17 bases separating them. The germline V gene encodes CDR1 SNHLY and CDR2 FYNNEI. The CDR3 loop reads CAGNFKAGNEQFF. The CDR3, as DNA: TGTGCCGGAAACTTCAAAGCGGGCAATGAGCAGTTCTTC.

J is TRBJ1-1 and V is TRBV6-5; TRBD1 matches 8 bases. From germline, CDR1 is MNHEY and CDR2 SVGAGI. CDR3 length equals 13 residues. Trimming at V came to 4 bases and at J to 4 bases, leaving 2 bases not matched to a gene. This CDR3 is CASSWTGITEAFF. CDR3 sequence (DNA): TGTGCCAGCAGTTGGACAGGGATCACTGAAGCTTTCTTT.

J is TRBJ2-3 and V is TRBV3-1 (or the pseudogene TRBV3-2); D may be TRBD1 (5 bases). CDR3 length: 15 residues. Trimming removed 5 bases from V and 0 bases from J, with 12 bases in between. Germline V gene data show CDR1 as LGHDT and CDR2 as YNNKEL (reference sequence). The CDR3 sequence is CASSSSTASTDTQYF. CDR3 nucleotides: TGTGCCAGCAGCTCGTCGACAGCTAGCACAGATACGCAGTATTTT.

This clone was observed a single time. The chain couples TRBV27 to TRBJ2-1; D is ambiguous. Germline assignment: CDR1 MNHEY and CDR2 SMNVEV (reference sequence). V was pared by 3 bases and J by 11 bases, with 11 bases between. The CDR3 loop spans 12 amino acids. Here the CDR3 reads CASSFGPEQQFF. The CDR3 DNA sequence: TGTGCCAGCAGTTTTGGGCCTGAACAGCAGTTCTTC.